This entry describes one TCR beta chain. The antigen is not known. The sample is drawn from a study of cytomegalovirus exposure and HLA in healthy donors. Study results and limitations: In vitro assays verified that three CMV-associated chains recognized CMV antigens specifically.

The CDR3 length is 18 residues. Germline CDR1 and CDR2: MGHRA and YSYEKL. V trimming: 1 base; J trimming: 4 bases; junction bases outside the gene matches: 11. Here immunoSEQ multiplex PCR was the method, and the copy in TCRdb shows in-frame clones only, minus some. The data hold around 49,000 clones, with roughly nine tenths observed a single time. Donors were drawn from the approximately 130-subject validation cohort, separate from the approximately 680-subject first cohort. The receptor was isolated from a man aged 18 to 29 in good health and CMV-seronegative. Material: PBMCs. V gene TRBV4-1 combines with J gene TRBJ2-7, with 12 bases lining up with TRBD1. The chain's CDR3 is CASSQAFTGTGGSYEQYF. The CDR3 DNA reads TGCGCCAGCAGCCAAGCTTTCACCGGGACAGGGGGCTCATACGAGCAGTACTTC.